The next 6 T cell receptor beta chains were all read from a single sample in a study of cytomegalovirus exposure and HLA in healthy donors. The PCR had 60 Vbeta and 13 Jbeta primers. Profiling relied on immunoSEQ multiplex PCR, and the TCRdb table lists in-frame clones only, not all of them. The sample yields about 250,000 clones, approximately 84% seen once. Sequencing used PBMCs. The receptors shown here come from a girl aged 2 to 10 in good health and CMV-seronegative.

The chain links TRBV5-6 to TRBJ1-4, with D perhaps TRBD1 (5 bases). The germline V gene encodes CDR1 SGHDT and CDR2 YYEEEE. The CDR3 runs to 14 residues. Trimming removed 3 bases at V and 10 bases at J, with 16 bases between. The CDR3: CASSSEGSVGKLFF. The CDR3 nucleotides are TGTGCCAGCAGCTCGGAGGGGTCTGTGGGAAAACTGTTTTTT.

The count of this clone is one. The chain carries TRBV7-2 and TRBJ2-1; no firm D call. V was cut by 2 bases and J by 8 bases, with 4 bases left in between. This CDR3 has 11 amino acids. Germline-derived CDR1 and CDR2 are SGHTA and FQGNSA. In DNA form, the CDR3 reads TGTGCCAGCAGCTTATATGATGAGCAGTTCTTC. Amino acids: CASSLYDEQFF. Together with reference TRBV7-2 and TRBJ2-1, the CDR3 gives the full variable domain: GAGVSQSPSNKVTEKGKDVELRCDPISGHTALYWYRQSLGQGLEFLIYFQGNSAPDKSGLPSDRFSAERTGGSVSTLTIQRTQQEDSAVYLCASSLYDEQFFGPGTRLTVL.

The rearrangement uses TRBV20-1 and TRBJ1-2; D uncertain. This CDR3 is 11 amino acids long. Trimming removed 6 bases from V and 2 bases from J, with 7 bases in between. Germline-derived CDR1 and CDR2 are DFQATT and SNEGSKA (reference sequence). CDR3 DNA sequence: TGCAGTGCGCAGATGAACTATGGCTACACCTTC. This translates into CSAQMNYGYTF.

J is TRBJ1-5 and V is TRBV2; D is uncertain. This CDR3 has 16 amino acids. V lost 1 base and J 2 bases, leaving 12 bases between the germline ends. The V gene's germline CDR1 is SNHLY and CDR2 FYNNEI. CDR3 residues: CASSEERVSGNQPQHF. The CDR3 region has the DNA TGTGCCAGCAGTGAAGAGCGGGTAAGCGGCAATCAGCCCCAGCATTTT.

V is TRBV6-5 and J is TRBJ2-1; maybe TRBD2 (5 bases). This CDR3 contains 12 residues. Germline CDR1 is MNHEY and CDR2 is SVGAGI. V lost 2 bases to trimming and J lost 15 bases, with 14 bases between them. Here the CDR3 DNA reads TGTGCCAGCAGTTACGAGCGGACGAGGCTGTTCTTC. It specifies CASSYERTRLFF.

In the case of this clone: The same CDR3 can be traced to other DNA sequences in this sample. The rearrangement uses TRBV27 and TRBJ1-5, with TRBD1 matching 10 bases. V trimming: 3 bases; J trimming: 5 bases; junction bases outside the gene matches: 4. Germline V gene data show CDR1 as MNHEY and CDR2 as SMNVEV (reference sequence). The CDR3 loop spans 15 amino acids. The CDR3 is CASSLFGTGDQPQHF. DNA for the CDR3: TGTGCCAGCAGTTTGTTCGGGACAGGGGATCAGCCCCAGCATTTT.